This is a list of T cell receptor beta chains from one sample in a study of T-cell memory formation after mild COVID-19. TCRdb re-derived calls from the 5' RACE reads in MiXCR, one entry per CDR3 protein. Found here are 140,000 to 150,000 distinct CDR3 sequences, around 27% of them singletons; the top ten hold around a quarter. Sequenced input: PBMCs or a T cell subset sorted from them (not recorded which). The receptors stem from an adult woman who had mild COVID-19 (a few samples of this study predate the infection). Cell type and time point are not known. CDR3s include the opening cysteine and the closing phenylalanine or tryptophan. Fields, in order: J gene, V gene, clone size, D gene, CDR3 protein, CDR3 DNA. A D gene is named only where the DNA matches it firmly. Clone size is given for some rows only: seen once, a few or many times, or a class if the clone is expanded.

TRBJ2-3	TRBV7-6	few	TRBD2	CASSENSGSTDTQYF	TGTGCCAGCAGCGAAAATAGCGGGAGCACAGATACGCAGTATTTT
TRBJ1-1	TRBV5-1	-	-	CASSLASGTEAFF	TGCGCCAGCAGCTTGGCCTCGGGGACTGAAGCTTTCTTT
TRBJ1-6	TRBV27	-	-	CASSLSDVDSPLHF	TGTGCCAGCAGTTTATCAGACGTAGATTCACCCCTCCACTTT
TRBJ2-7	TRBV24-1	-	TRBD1	CATGTENSYEQYF	TGTGCCACCGGGACAGAAAACTCCTACGAGCAGTACTTC
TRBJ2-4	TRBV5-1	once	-	CASSLDGIPKNIQYF	TGCGCCAGCAGCTTGGATGGGATCCCCAAAAACATTCAGTACTTC
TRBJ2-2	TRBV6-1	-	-	CASSEPPGELFF	TGTGCCAGCAGTGAACCCCCCGGGGAGCTGTTTTTT
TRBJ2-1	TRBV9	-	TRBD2	CASSSRTSGAFYNEQFF	TGTGCCAGCAGCTCTCGGACTAGCGGGGCCTTTTACAATGAGCAGTTCTTC
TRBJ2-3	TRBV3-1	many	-	CASSFAANFGDTQYF	TGTGCCAGCAGCTTCGCGGCCAACTTTGGGGATACGCAGTATTTT
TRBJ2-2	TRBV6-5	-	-	CASGTGSGELFF	TGTGCCAGCGGTACAGGGTCCGGGGAGCTGTTTTTT
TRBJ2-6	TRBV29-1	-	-	CSVVHSGQGDNVLTF	TGCAGCGTTGTGCACAGCGGGCAGGGGGACAACGTCCTGACTTTC
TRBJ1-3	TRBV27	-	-	CASKPGAAGNTIYF	TGTGCCAGCAAACCGGGGGCGGCAGGAAACACCATATATTTT
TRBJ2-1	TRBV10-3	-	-	CAISPGDGGDNEQFF	TGTGCCATTAGTCCTGGAGACGGAGGAGACAATGAGCAGTTCTTC
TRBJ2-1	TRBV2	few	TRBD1	CATPGTGANEQFF	TGTGCCACCCCCGGGACAGGGGCCAATGAGCAGTTCTTC
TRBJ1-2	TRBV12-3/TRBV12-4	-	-	CASSLSGADGYTF	TGTGCCAGCAGTTTGTCAGGAGCTGATGGCTACACCTTC
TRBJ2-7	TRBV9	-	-	CASSVAPAGYEQYF	TGTGCCAGCAGCGTAGCTCCGGCGGGCTACGAGCAGTACTTC
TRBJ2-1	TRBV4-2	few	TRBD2	CASSPGLEAFYNEQFF	TGTGCCAGCAGCCCCGGACTAGAGGCTTTCTACAATGAGCAGTTCTTC
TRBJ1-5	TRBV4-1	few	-	CASSQDQRSQPQHF	TGCGCCAGCAGCCAAGATCAAAGGAGCCAGCCCCAGCATTTT
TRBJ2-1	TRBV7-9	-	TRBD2	CASSSGTSLGDEQFF	TGTGCCAGCAGCTCCGGGACTAGCTTAGGCGATGAGCAGTTCTTC
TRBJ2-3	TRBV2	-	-	CASSDRDFSSTDTQYF	TGTGCCAGCAGTGACAGGGATTTCTCTAGCACAGATACGCAGTATTTT
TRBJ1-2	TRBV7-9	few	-	CASSLAPQTLGGTF	TGTGCCAGCAGCTTAGCCCCTCAGACCCTCGGGGGAACCTTC
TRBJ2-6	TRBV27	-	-	CASSLGGGSAGANVLTF	TGTGCCAGCAGTTTAGGTGGCGGGTCCGCTGGGGCCAACGTCCTGACTTTC
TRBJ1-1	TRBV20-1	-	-	CSAIGPTNTEAFF	TGCAGTGCAATTGGACCGACGAACACTGAAGCTTTCTTT
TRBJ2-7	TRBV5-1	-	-	CASSLVGAEQYF	TGCGCCAGCAGCTTGGTAGGGGCGGAGCAGTACTTC
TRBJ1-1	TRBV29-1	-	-	CSVEHTEAFF	TGCAGCGTTGAGCACACTGAAGCTTTCTTT
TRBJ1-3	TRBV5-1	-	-	CATSIPLEPLYGNTIYF	TGCGCCACCTCAATCCCCCTGGAGCCTCTTTATGGAAACACCATATATTTT
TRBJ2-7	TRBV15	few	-	CATSSRGRDEQYF	TGTGCCACCAGCAGCAGAGGAAGGGACGAGCAGTACTTC
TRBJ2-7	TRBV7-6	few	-	CASSLAQESYEQYF	TGTGCCAGCAGCTTAGCGCAGGAATCCTACGAGCAGTACTTC
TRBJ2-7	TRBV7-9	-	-	CASRFEFGEQYF	TGTGCCAGCAGGTTCGAATTTGGCGAGCAGTACTTC
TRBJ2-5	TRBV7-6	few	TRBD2	CASSLSGGEETQYF	TGTGCCAGCAGCTTAAGCGGGGGGGAAGAGACCCAGTACTTC
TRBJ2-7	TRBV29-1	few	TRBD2	CSVGSGGFEQYF	TGCAGCGTTGGTTCCGGGGGGTTTGAGCAGTACTTC
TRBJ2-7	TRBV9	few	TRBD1	CASSAAGTGGFEQYF	TGTGCCAGCAGCGCAGCCGGGACAGGGGGCTTCGAGCAGTACTTC
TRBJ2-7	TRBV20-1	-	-	CSARGLQGNSYEQYF	TGCAGTGCTAGAGGACTACAGGGTAACTCCTACGAGCAGTACTTC
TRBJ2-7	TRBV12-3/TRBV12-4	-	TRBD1	CASSMGTVYEQYF	TGTGCCAGCAGTATGGGGACAGTATACGAGCAGTACTTC
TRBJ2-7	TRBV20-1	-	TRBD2	CSVGPPGGGAGVDSYEQYF	TGCAGTGTAGGACCCCCCGGAGGTGGAGCGGGAGTCGACTCCTACGAGCAGTACTTC
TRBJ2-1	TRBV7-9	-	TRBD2	CASTPGGEQFF	TGTGCCAGCACCCCGGGAGGTGAGCAGTTCTTC
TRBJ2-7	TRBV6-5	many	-	CASSYVGQGSYEQYF	TGTGCCAGCAGTTACGTCGGCCAGGGCAGCTACGAGCAGTACTTC
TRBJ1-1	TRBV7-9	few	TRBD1	CASSLRTGVESTEAFF	TGTGCCAGCAGCTTAAGGACAGGGGTCGAGTCGACTGAAGCTTTCTTT
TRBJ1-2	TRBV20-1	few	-	CSGGGYTF	TGCAGTGGTGGTGGCTACACCTTC
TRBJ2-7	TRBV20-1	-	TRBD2	CSAILAGGHEQYF	TGCAGTGCTATCCTCGCGGGGGGCCACGAGCAGTACTTC
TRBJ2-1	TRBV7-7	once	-	CASSPGGNPNEQFF	TGTGCCAGCAGCCCCGGAGGTAACCCCAATGAGCAGTTCTTC
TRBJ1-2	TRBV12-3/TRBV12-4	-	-	CASSPGGLANYGYTF	TGTGCCAGCAGTCCTGGGGGTTTAGCTAACTATGGCTACACCTTC
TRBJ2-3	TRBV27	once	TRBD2	CASSRGGDTQYF	TGTGCCAGCAGTCGCGGGGGAGATACGCAGTATTTT
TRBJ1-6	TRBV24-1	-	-	CATSEGGVSPLHF	TGTGCCACCAGTGAGGGGGGTGTCTCACCCCTCCACTTT
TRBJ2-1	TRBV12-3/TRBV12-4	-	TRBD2	CASSYSGRPTNEQFF	TGTGCCAGCAGTTATAGCGGGAGGCCGACGAATGAGCAGTTCTTC
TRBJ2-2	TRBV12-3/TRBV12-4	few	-	CASSFGGAPGELFF	TGTGCCAGCAGTTTTGGGGGGGCACCCGGGGAGCTGTTTTTT
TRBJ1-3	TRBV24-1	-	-	CATSSPSVGDGNTIYF	TGTGCCACCAGTTCCCCCTCGGTTGGGGACGGAAACACCATATATTTT
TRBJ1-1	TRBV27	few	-	CASSLYGTPNTEAFF	TGTGCCAGCAGTTTATATGGTACACCCAACACTGAAGCTTTCTTT
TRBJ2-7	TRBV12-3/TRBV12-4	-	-	CASTYRGFPSYEQYF	TGTGCCAGCACCTATAGAGGGTTCCCGTCCTACGAGCAGTACTTC
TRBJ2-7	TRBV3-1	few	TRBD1	CASSQGTGLYEQYF	TGTGCCAGCAGCCAGGGGACAGGCCTCTACGAGCAGTACTTC
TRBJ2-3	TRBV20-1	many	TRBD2	CSARNPGLASDTQYF	TGCAGTGCTCGGAATCCGGGACTAGCTTCAGATACGCAGTATTTT
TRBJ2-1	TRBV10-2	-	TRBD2	CASNHRDYENEQFF	TGCGCCAGCAATCACCGGGACTATGAAAATGAGCAGTTCTTC
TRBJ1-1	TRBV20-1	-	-	CSVGGGAGRGTEAFF	TGCAGTGTGGGGGGAGGTGCGGGTCGTGGCACTGAAGCTTTCTTT
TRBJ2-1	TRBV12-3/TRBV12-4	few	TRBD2	CASSPWTSGSNEQFF	TGTGCCAGCAGTCCCTGGACTAGCGGGAGCAATGAGCAGTTCTTC
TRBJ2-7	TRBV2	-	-	CASSGYLNPYEQYF	TGTGCCAGCAGTGGATACTTAAATCCCTACGAGCAGTACTTC